This T cell receptor (beta chain) was captured in a study of T cells after posttransplantation cyclophosphamide. V lost 4 bases to trimming and J lost 5 bases; unmatched junction nucleotides: 1. The CDR3 runs to 13 residues. Germline V gives CDR1 SEHNR, CDR2 FQNEAQ (reference sequence). The table came from immunoSEQ multiplex PCR; TCRdb's copy has only in-frame clones and leaves some out. The sample presents around 34,000 clones, none singletons. This clone was counted at least ten times. The sequenced material came from PBMCs. The source is a man aged 50-59 years in good health, CMV-negative, and a related stem cell transplant donor. This chain uses TRBV7-9 with TRBJ2-1; 8 nucleotides match TRBD1. CDR3 sequence: CASSSTGDNEQFF. The CDR3 nucleotides read TGTGCCAGCAGCTCGACAGGGGACAATGAGCAGTTCTTC.